The source of this T cell receptor beta chain is a study of cytomegalovirus exposure and HLA in healthy donors. Study-wide findings and caveats: The productive fraction for most TCR beta V segments was about 87% or about 30% in an earlier analysis. Most TCR sequences were uncommon, yet certain public TCRs appeared in many donors. Cytomegalovirus association was assigned to over 150 TCR beta chains.

This cohort consisted of healthy bone marrow donors. Both 60 Vbeta primers and 13 Jbeta primers went into the PCR. Data came from immunoSEQ multiplex PCR; TCRdb stores just in-frame clones and leaves some out. The sample contains approximately 120,000 clones, roughly 80% of which appear only once. CDR3 size: 12 residues. Trimming took 6 bases from V and 7 from J, leaving 9 bases between them. The germline CDR1 and CDR2 sequences are SNHLY and FYNNEI. For this clone: Its matching antigen is unknown.

The J gene is TRBJ1-4, the V gene TRBV2, with D hard to call. Sequencing input: PBMCs. This clonotype was obtained from a man aged 18 to 29 in good health and CMV-seropositive. The CDR3 DNA sequence: TGTGCCAGCAGCTGGACTGGTGAAAAACTGTTTTTT. The encoded protein is CASSWTGEKLFF.